This T cell receptor beta chain was found in a study of cytomegalovirus exposure and HLA in healthy donors. The overall study: Sequencing of approximately 190 million T cells in an earlier analysis found 100 million to 140 million unique TCR beta sequences. When roughly 420 donors were genotyped, about 81% of them were found to fall in the Caucasian-associated ancestry cluster.

A note on this clone: Its matching antigen is unknown.

The PCR contained 60 Vbeta and 13 Jbeta primers. Profiled with immunoSEQ multiplex PCR; TCRdb holds only in-frame clones, not every one. The sample carries some 56,000 clones, 75% to 85% recorded once. Germline lookup yields CDR1 KGHSH and CDR2 LQKENI. Trimming took 2 bases from V and 8 from J, leaving 18 bases between them. The CDR3 length is 15 residues. Overall study findings and caveats: Donors belonging to an Asian-associated ancestry cluster reportedly showed fewer N-insertions in productive TCRs than the roughly 670-donor mean, according to what a later analysis found. Because they were indistinguishable, some V segments, including TRBV6-2 and TRBV6-3, were excluded.

The chain recombines TRBV18 with TRBJ1-2; D is uncertain. This receptor was identified in a human donor in good health. The sample comprised PBMCs. Here the CDR3 reads CASSPVLEAPGGYTF. The CDR3 region has the DNA TGTGCCAGCTCACCAGTTCTAGAGGCGCCGGGGGGCTACACCTTC. The variable domain in full, completed from reference TRBV18 and TRBJ1-2, reads NAGVMQNPRHLVRRRGQEARLRCSPMKGHSHVYWYRQLPEEGLKFMVYLQKENIIDESGMPKERFSAEFPKEGPSILRIQQVVRGDSAAYFCASSPVLEAPGGYTFGSGTRLTVV.